The sequence of this T cell receptor beta chain was determined in a study of CD8+ T cells in alopecia areata. General study points: Mouse data revealed clearer TCR sharing than patient data did, a gap possibly tied to HLA. Alphabeta T cells residing in normal skin are also sequenced in scalp samples. Elevated clonality characterized lesional scalp relative to normal scalp, particularly in alopecia totalis/universalis.

This clone turned up a few times. Its target is unknown. The sequencing template was cDNA reverse transcribed from extracted RNA. TCRdb keeps only in-frame clones here, not all; method: immunoSEQ multiplex PCR. The data show 110,000 or so clones, 55% to 80% seen once. A FACSAria was used to sort CD4+ and CD8+ T cells. These cells came from PBMCs. CDR3 length: 15 amino acids. Germline CDR1 and CDR2: SQVTM and ANQGSEA. Trimming took 6 bases from V and 1 from J; bases not matched to a gene: 8. The receptor's source is a human donor in good health. The chain uses TRBV29-1 and TRBJ1-3, with 8 bases aligning to TRBD1. Sequencing was carried out using CD4+ T cells sorted from blood. This CDR3 reads CSVGTGITSGNTIYF. CDR3 sequence (DNA): TGCAGCGTGGGGACAGGCATTACTTCTGGAAACACCATATATTTT.